These T cell receptor beta chains were read from a single sample in a study of blood T cell repertoires in COVID-19. Sequencing used immunoSEQ multiplex PCR; TCRdb keeps in-frame clones, though not all of them. Among 300,000 to 350,000 clones listed, about nine tenths were seen once. Sample: peripheral blood. The source is a man between 18 and 29 years old with active or convalescent COVID-19. Both conserved end residues are part of each CDR3. D genes are given only for firm matches. Some rows have no size entry. The others give once, few or many, or a class for an expanded clone.

V	J	size	D	DNA	CDR3
TRBV7-9	TRBJ1-1	NA	NA	TGTGCCAGCAGCTCGGACGGCCTATCGGGGGCTGAAGCTTTCTTT	CASSSDGLSGAEAFF
TRBV18	TRBJ1-1	few	NA	TGTGCCAGCTCACCGTTGCAGGAGAACACTGAAGCTTTCTTT	CASSPLQENTEAFF
TRBV10-3	TRBJ1-2	NA	TRBD1	TGTGCCGTCGGATCAGGGGGCGAAGGCTACACCTTC	CAVGSGGEGYTF
TRBV11-3	TRBJ2-2	NA	TRBD1	TGTGCCAGCAGCTCCGCGACAGGGGCCGGGGAGCTGTTTTTT	CASSSATGAGELFF
TRBV11-2	TRBJ1-1	NA	NA	TGTGCCAGCAGCTTAGTTTTCGGGAACACTGAAGCTTTCTTT	CASSLVFGNTEAFF
TRBV19	TRBJ1-5	NA	TRBD1	TGTGCCAGTCAACCAGGGGGCGGGCGTAATCAGCCCCAGCATTTT	CASQPGGGRNQPQHF
TRBV11-2	TRBJ1-1	NA	TRBD1	TGTGCCAGCAGCTTAAGGACAGGGGCGGTGACTGAAGCTTTCTTT	CASSLRTGAVTEAFF
TRBV7-9	TRBJ1-2	NA	TRBD1	TGTGCCAGCAGCTCTACAGGGGTCGACTATGGCTACACCTTC	CASSSTGVDYGYTF
TRBV7-9	TRBJ2-2	NA	NA	TGTGCCAGCAGGAACAGAGACACCGGGGAGCTGTTTTTT	CASRNRDTGELFF
TRBV6-5	TRBJ2-1	NA	TRBD1	TGTGCCAGCAGTCACCGGGACAGGGGTTTCAGTGAGCAGTTCTTC	CASSHRDRGFSEQFF
TRBV7-2	TRBJ1-6	NA	NA	TGTGCCAGCAGCCGGACGTCTGGGAGCTCCTATAATTCACCCCTCCACTTT	CASSRTSGSSYNSPLHF
TRBV5-1	TRBJ1-6	NA	TRBD1	TGCGCCAGCAGCTTGGGGACAGGGGGCTCGTCACCCCTCCACTTT	CASSLGTGGSSPLHF
TRBV5-1	TRBJ2-5	NA	NA	TGCGCCAGCAGCACCCAGACAGGCGGGTCGGAGACCCAGTACTTC	CASSTQTGGSETQYF
TRBV19	TRBJ2-1	NA	TRBD2	TGTGCCAGTAGTATAGGTGGGACTAGCGGGAACTCCTACAATGAGCAGTTCTTC	CASSIGGTSGNSYNEQFF
TRBV5-6	TRBJ2-7	NA	TRBD2	TGTGCCAGCAGCACGACCGGGACTAGCAAGAGTTACTTC	CASSTTGTSKSYF
TRBV28	TRBJ2-7	NA	NA	TGTGCCAGCAGTTTAGGGGGGGCGATCGGCGAGCAGTACTTC	CASSLGGAIGEQYF
TRBV4-3	TRBJ1-2	NA	TRBD1	TGCGCCAGCAGCCAAGATTTAGAGAGGGGGCATCACTATGGCTACACCTTC	CASSQDLERGHHYGYTF
TRBV4-3	TRBJ2-1	NA	TRBD2	TGCGCCAGCAGCCAAGATAACGCCCTAGCGGGGTTCAGTGAGCAGTTCTTC	CASSQDNALAGFSEQFF
TRBV15	TRBJ2-3	NA	NA	TGTGCCACCAGCCCGACAGGCCCCCGGTACACAGATACGCAGTATTTT	CATSPTGPRYTDTQYF
TRBV29-1	TRBJ1-2	NA	NA	TGCAGCGTTGAAAATGAACGGGGAACGAGGAAATATGGCTACACCTTC	CSVENERGTRKYGYTF
TRBV11-2	TRBJ2-5	NA	TRBD1	TGTGCCAGCAGCTTAGATAAACGGACAGGGGGCGGTGAGACCCAGTACTTC	CASSLDKRTGGGETQYF
TRBV28	TRBJ2-7	NA	TRBD1	TGTGCCAGCAGGCCCCGGACAGGGGGCAAAGAGCAGTACTTC	CASRPRTGGKEQYF
TRBV20-1	TRBJ1-5	NA	NA	TGCAGTGCTAGTCCCGGGACAATGTATCAGCCCCAGCATTTT	CSASPGTMYQPQHF
TRBV7-3	TRBJ2-7	few	TRBD1	TGTGCCAGCAGCTTAAGTGGGACAGGGAATTACGAGCAGTACTTC	CASSLSGTGNYEQYF
TRBV7-8	TRBJ2-7	once	TRBD1	TGTGCCAGCAGCTTATCAGGGGGCGTTGTCGAGCAGTACTTC	CASSLSGGVVEQYF
TRBV11-2	TRBJ1-1	NA	TRBD1	TGTGCCAGCAGCCGGGACAGGTCCGCTTTCTTT	CASSRDRSAFF
TRBV4-1	TRBJ2-3	once	TRBD2	TGCGCCAGCAGCCAAGTTGTAGCGGGAGTAGGTGATACGCAGTATTTT	CASSQVVAGVGDTQYF
TRBV27	TRBJ1-6	NA	NA	TGTGCCAGCAGTTTAGGAGCTTTCGGGAATTCACCCCTCCACTTT	CASSLGAFGNSPLHF
TRBV7-9	TRBJ1-2	once	NA	TGTGCCAGCAGCTTAGATCAGATTAACTATGGCTACACCTTC	CASSLDQINYGYTF
TRBV7-9	TRBJ2-3	NA	TRBD2	TGTGCCAGCAGCTTAGGGTCGTTAGCGGGGGGGCCCACAGATACGCAGTATTTT	CASSLGSLAGGPTDTQYF
TRBV13	TRBJ2-7	NA	NA	TGTGCCAGCAGCCAGAGGGTGGGTGGCGAGCAGTACTTC	CASSQRVGGEQYF
TRBV5-6	TRBJ1-1	NA	TRBD1	TGTGCCAGCAGCTTTACAGGGGTCGTGGAAGCTTTCTTT	CASSFTGVVEAFF
TRBV5-1	TRBJ1-1	few	TRBD1	TGCGCCAGCAGCTGGAGGACAGGGGGCGCGGTAGGTACTGAAGCTTTCTTT	CASSWRTGGAVGTEAFF
TRBV7-9	TRBJ2-7	few	NA	TGTGCCAGCGCAGCACCTCCGGGACAACCCCACGAGCAGTACTTC	CASAAPPGQPHEQYF
TRBV11-2	TRBJ2-3	NA	TRBD1	TGTGCCAGCAGCCTCCCCGGGACAGGGATGACAGATACGCAGTATTTT	CASSLPGTGMTDTQYF
TRBV28	TRBJ2-7	NA	NA	TGTGCCAGCAGTGTGGCATCTGGGAGATCCTACGAGCAGTACTTC	CASSVASGRSYEQYF
TRBV5-5	TRBJ2-2	few	NA	TGTGCCAGCACCATCACCGGGGAGCTGTTTTTT	CASTITGELFF
TRBV7-9	TRBJ2-1	few	NA	TGTGCCAGCAGCTCACCCTTTTGGACAGACGTCTTC	CASSSPFWTDVF
TRBV6-5	TRBJ1-3	NA	TRBD1	TGTGCCAGCAGTCCGGACAGGTTCTCTGGAAACACCATATATTTT	CASSPDRFSGNTIYF
TRBV20-1	TRBJ1-6	NA	TRBD1	TGCAGTGCTAGTTCACGGGACAGGGCGTCACCCCTCCACTTT	CSASSRDRASPLHF
TRBV7-9	TRBJ2-1	NA	NA	TGTGCCAGCAGCTTAGGGACAGTCTACAATGAGCAGTTCTTC	CASSLGTVYNEQFF
TRBV12-3/TRBV12-4	TRBJ2-7	NA	NA	TGTGCCAGCAGTTTACAGGCCGAGCAGTACTTC	CASSLQAEQYF
TRBV13	TRBJ1-1	once	NA	TGTGCCAGCAGCTTAACAGCGAACACTGAAGCTTTCTTT	CASSLTANTEAFF
TRBV2	TRBJ1-2	NA	NA	TGTGCCAGCAAACAACTCGGGTCTCACAGGAGAGCTAACTATGGCTACACCTTC	CASKQLGSHRRANYGYTF
TRBV29-1	TRBJ1-1	NA	NA	TGCAGCGTTGTCAGGAACACTGAAGCTTTCTTT	CSVVRNTEAFF
TRBV7-2	TRBJ1-5	NA	NA	TGTGCCAGCAGCTTAGATGTGGGGGCCCCCAGCAATCAGCCCCAGCATTTT	CASSLDVGAPSNQPQHF
TRBV5-1	TRBJ1-5	NA	NA	TGCGCCAGCAGCTTGGCCGGGCGGGAACAGCCCCAGCATTTT	CASSLAGREQPQHF
TRBV5-1	TRBJ1-1	NA	NA	TGCGCCAGCAGCTTGCTTCTACTGAACACTGAAGCTTTCTTT	CASSLLLLNTEAFF
TRBV6-5	TRBJ1-5	NA	NA	TGTGCCAGCAGACTAGGCCCTAGCAATCAGCCCCAGCATTTT	CASRLGPSNQPQHF
TRBV27	TRBJ2-7	NA	TRBD1	TGTGCCAGCAGTTTAGCAGGGGGCTACGAGCAGTACTTC	CASSLAGGYEQYF
TRBV6-5	TRBJ1-5	NA	NA	TGTGCCAGCAGGACAGGCTTGGGCGATCAGCCCCAGCATTTT	CASRTGLGDQPQHF
TRBV19	TRBJ2-2	NA	NA	TGTGCCAGTAGTATGATGGGCAGGGTGGGCAACCGGGAGCTGTTTTTT	CASSMMGRVGNRELFF
TRBV5-1	TRBJ2-1	NA	NA	TGCGCCAGCAGCTTGGCCGGAGGGAGTAGACACAATGAGCAGTTCTTC	CASSLAGGSRHNEQFF
TRBV6-1	TRBJ1-6	NA	TRBD1	TGTGCCAGCAGTGAACAGGGGGTTCGGAATTCACCCCTCCACTTT	CASSEQGVRNSPLHF
TRBV11-3	TRBJ2-1	NA	TRBD2	TGTGCCAGCAGCTTGGGTCTAGCGGACTACAATGAGCAGTTCTTC	CASSLGLADYNEQFF
TRBV4-1	TRBJ2-7	NA	NA	TGCGCCAGCAGCCAAGGGGGGGACGGAAGTTACGAGCAGTACTTC	CASSQGGDGSYEQYF
TRBV10-3	TRBJ2-7	NA	NA	TGTGCCATCAAGGGGCGAACAGGGTTCTCCTACGAGCAGTACTTC	CAIKGRTGFSYEQYF
TRBV28	TRBJ2-7	NA	TRBD2	TGTGCCAGCAGCTATGGTTTCGGGAGGGCCCTAAATGCCTACGAGCAGTACTTC	CASSYGFGRALNAYEQYF
TRBV7-2	TRBJ2-1	NA	TRBD2	TGTGCCAGCAGCTTAATCCTAGCGGGCCGGATTAACAATGAGCAGTTCTTC	CASSLILAGRINNEQFF
TRBV5-5	TRBJ2-1	NA	NA	TGTGCCAGCAGCCCTCCGAGCGGAGCGTACAATGAGCAGTTCTTC	CASSPPSGAYNEQFF